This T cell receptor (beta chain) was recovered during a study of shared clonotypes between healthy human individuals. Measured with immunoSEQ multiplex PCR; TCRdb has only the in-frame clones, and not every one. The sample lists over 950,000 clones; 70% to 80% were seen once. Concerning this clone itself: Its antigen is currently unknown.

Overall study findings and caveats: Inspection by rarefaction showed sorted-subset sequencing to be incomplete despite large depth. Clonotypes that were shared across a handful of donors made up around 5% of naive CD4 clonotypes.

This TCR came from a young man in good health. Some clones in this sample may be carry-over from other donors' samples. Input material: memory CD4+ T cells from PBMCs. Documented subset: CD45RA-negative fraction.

The CDR3 region has the DNA TGCGCCAGCAGCTTCCCAGCGGGAGGAGATACGCAGTATTTT. This sequence encodes CASSFPAGGDTQYF. The chain recombines TRBV5-1 with TRBJ2-3; 9 bases match TRBD2. Germline lookup yields CDR1 SGHRS and CDR2 YFSETQ. CDR3 length equals 14 residues. J lost 5 bases, V lost 2 bases, and 3 bases had no gene match.